This TCR beta chain was recovered during a study of T cell responses to AZD1222 COVID-19 vaccine. Study-level findings and limits: With dominance at 160-218 and 743-854, vaccine-associated CD4 TCRs spanned spike. At study baseline, merely six AZD1222 recipients were seropositive.

A note on this clone: Its antigen is unknown.

Trimming took off 1 base at V and 3 bases at J, with 7 bases between the two ends. This CDR3 has 14 amino acids. Per germline, CDR1 SGHDT and CDR2 YYEEEE. Produced via immunoSEQ multiplex PCR; TCRdb's table is partial and in-frame only. The sample holds roughly 140,000 clones, about 87% seen once. This clonotype was sampled from an adult in good health. This specimen consisted of peripheral blood, obtained on day 0 of MenACWY control vaccination. The chain couples TRBV5-6 to TRBJ1-4, with unresolved D. The DNA of the CDR3 is TGTGCCAGCAGCTTGAGGGTTTCTAATGAAAAACTGTTTTTT. Its protein product is CASSLRVSNEKLFF.